This passage covers 10 T cell receptor beta chains from one sample sequenced in a study of tumor and adjacent non-tumor tissue in lung cancer. RNA was extracted from bulk tissue without any cell sorting. Three rounds of nested PCR, following a modified ARM-PCR protocol, produced the TCRbeta library. TCRdb ran MiXCR on the multiplex PCR reads and lists one entry per CDR3 protein. The sample consists of approximately 86,000 distinct CDR3 sequences, 72% of them appearing once. The sample taken for sequencing was lung tumor tissue. The receptor set was obtained from a middle-aged woman with non-small cell lung cancer.

This clonotype was detected ten times or more. This sequence joins TRBV5-1 and TRBJ2-1; D not certain. This CDR3 spans 15 amino acids. Germline CDR1 and CDR2: SGHRS and YFSETQ. Trimming left V 2 bases short and J 0 bases short, with 9 bases between. CDR3 nucleotide sequence: TGCGCCAGCAGCTTCGACGGCAGCTCCTACAATGAGCAGTTCTTC. This sequence encodes CASSFDGSSYNEQFF.

Notes on this clonotype: Because the CDR3 is missing its conserved closing phenylalanine or tryptophan, this is likely a read error. The V gene is TRBV15, the J gene TRBJ1-6; D is uncertain. The CDR3 runs to 13 residues. V was shortened by 0 bases and J by 14 bases, with 11 bases between the two germline ends. Germline lookup yields CDR1 LNHNV and CDR2 YYDKDF (reference sequence). CDR3 loop: CATSREGGAALHI. The CDR3 DNA is TGTGCCACCAGCAGAGAAGGCGGTGCGGCCCTCCACATT.

Note on this clonotype: Sequence at one end of the junction differs from germline and may be a read error. This chain links TRBV11-3 with TRBJ2-1, with 7 bases that match TRBD1. This CDR3 has 16 residues. CDR1 SGHNT and CDR2 YENEEA come from the germline V gene. CDR3 sequence: CTSRLGSGQCPNEQFF. CDR3 DNA sequence: TGTACCAGCAGACTGGGATCGGGACAGTGTCCAAATGAGCAGTTCTTC. Full variable domain (missing parts from reference TRBV11-3 and TRBJ2-1): EAGVVQSPRYKIIEKKQPVAFWCNPISGHNTLYWYLQNLGQGPELLIRYENEEAVDDSQLPKDRFSAERLKGVDSTLKIQPAELGDSAVYLCTSRLGSGQCPNEQFFGPGTRLTVL.

The V call is TRBV12-3 or TRBV12-4, the J call TRBJ2-3; TRBD2 might be the D (5 bases). V was trimmed by 10 bases and J by 3 bases, leaving 14 bases between them. This CDR3 contains 13 residues. CDR3 coding DNA: TGTGCCAACAGAAGAGAGGGTACAGATACGCAGTATTTT. This codes for CANRREGTDTQYF.

This chain uses TRBV29-1 with TRBJ1-2; 10 positions match TRBD1. V was pared by 6 bases and J by 11 bases, with 9 bases of the junction left unmatched. Germline lookup yields CDR1 SQVTM and CDR2 ANQGSEA. The CDR3 sequence is 12 residues long. The CDR3 sequence: CSVGTGAKEYTF. CDR3 sequence (DNA): TGCAGCGTCGGGACAGGGGCGAAGGAATACACCTTC.

The rearrangement uses TRBV4-1 and TRBJ1-2; D not certain. CDR1 is MGHRA and CDR2 is YSYEKL in the germline V gene. The CDR3 is 15 amino acids. The V and J ends lost 0 bases and 10 bases respectively, with 18 bases between them. The CDR3 loop reads CASSQEGHPTIDYTF. DNA of the CDR3: TGCGCCAGCAGCCAAGAGGGCCACCCAACGATTGACTACACCTTC.

As for this clonotype: This sequence may be a read error, since a much larger clone differs from it by one base. This chain uses TRBV12-5 with TRBJ2-1; 7 nucleotides agree with TRBD1. Losses at the gene ends were 7 bases for V and 3 bases for J; bases not matched to a gene: 9. The germline V gene encodes CDR1 LGHNT and CDR2 FRNRAP. This CDR3 contains 15 residues. The CDR3 DNA sequence: TGTGCTAGTGATTCCGGGACAGCCTTCTACAATGAGCAGTTCTTC. This sequence encodes CASDSGTAFYNEQFF.

As concerns this clonotype: Germline and junction disagree at one end, which may indicate a read error. The V gene is TRBV12-3 or TRBV12-4, the J gene TRBJ2-2, with D uncertain. The CDR3 is made up of 14 amino acids. CDR3 region: CDSSLGELIGELFF. CDR3 DNA sequence: TGTGACAGCAGTCTAGGCGAACTCATCGGGGAGCTGTTTTTT.

This clonotype was observed at least ten times. The V call is TRBV12-5, the J call TRBJ2-2; tentatively, D is TRBD1 or TRBD2 (6 bases each). V lost 1 base, J lost 5 bases, and 11 bases lay in between. This CDR3 has 15 residues. The V gene's germline CDR1 is LGHNT and CDR2 FRNRAP. The CDR3 coding sequence is TGTGCTAGTGGTTTGGGGGGGGCGAGGACCGGGGAGCTGTTTTTT. Protein: CASGLGGARTGELFF.

On this clonotype: One end of the junction fails to match germline, which may point to a read error. V is TRBV6-7 and J is TRBJ2-5; 8 bases are a match to TRBD1. TRBV6-7 is assigned to the ORF class and has an uncertain function. The length of the CDR3 is 17 residues. CDR3 amino acids: CASSCTDRVKYQETQYF. In DNA, the CDR3 is TGTGCCAGCAGTTGCACGGACAGGGTTAAGTACCAAGAGACACAGTACTTC.